One and the same sample provided the 29 T cell receptor beta chains below, sequenced in a study of blood T cells in healthy people across ages. Using a J-beta primer mix together with a sample-barcoded 5' primer, a second PCR was run for roughly 6 to 11 cycles. TCRdb re-analysed the 5' RACE reads in MiXCR, keeping a single row per CDR3 protein. The sample carries over 1,300,000 distinct CDR3 sequences, approximately 60% recorded once. The sample was blood. The receptors shown here come from a man aged 18 to 29 in good health.

J is TRBJ1-1 and V is TRBV30; D not certain. V dropped 3 bases and J dropped 6 bases, with 17 bases sitting between them. The germline V gene encodes CDR1 GTSNPN and CDR2 SVGIG (reference sequence). CDR3 length: 14 residues. The CDR3 sequence: CAWRLIQDAAEAFF. As DNA, the CDR3 is TGTGCCTGGAGGTTAATCCAGGACGCGGCTGAAGCTTTCTTT. Using reference TRBV30 and TRBJ1-1 for the parts outside the CDR3, the full variable domain is SQTIHQWPATLVQPVGSPLSLECTVEGTSNPNLYWYRQAAGRGLQLLFYSVGIGQISSEVPQNLSASRPQDRQFILSSKKLLLSDSGFYLCAWRLIQDAAEAFFGQGTRLTVV.

The chain uses TRBV28 and TRBJ2-1; 7 bases align to TRBD2. Germline values: CDR1 MDHEN, CDR2 SYDVKM. J lost 10 bases, V lost 6 bases, and 6 bases had no gene match. The CDR3 extends over 12 amino acids. CDR3: CASRALLAEQFF. CDR3 nucleotide sequence: TGTGCCAGCAGAGCCCTACTAGCGGAGCAGTTCTTC.

The V and J genes are TRBV4-2 and TRBJ1-2; 7 nucleotides align to TRBD1. There are 14 residues in the CDR3. Germline lookup yields CDR1 LGHNA and CDR2 YNFKEQ. The V gene end was trimmed by 1 base and the J gene end by 8 bases; junction bases not matched to a gene: 7. This CDR3 is CASSQAQGEWGYTF. The CDR3 nucleotides read TGTGCCAGCAGCCAAGCGCAGGGGGAATGGGGCTACACCTTC.

V and J are TRBV6-1 and TRBJ2-1, with unresolved D. Trimming cost V 0 bases and J 5 bases, with 17 bases left between them. In germline, CDR1 is MNHNS, CDR2 SASEGT. The CDR3 loop spans 17 amino acids. The CDR3, as DNA: TGTGCCAGCAGTGAAGCGCAGGCACTTTTTGCCCACAATGAGCAGTTCTTC. It encodes CASSEAQALFAHNEQFF.

The chain employs TRBV5-1 and TRBJ2-3; 8 nucleotides match TRBD2. V was pared by 5 bases and J by 5 bases, with 7 bases of the junction left unmatched. The CDR3 has 14 residues. Per the germline V gene, CDR1 is SGHRS and CDR2 is YFSETQ. The CDR3 DNA is TGCGCCAGCAGTTACGGACTAGCTAGAGATACGCAGTATTTT. Its protein product is CASSYGLARDTQYF.

This chain joins TRBV9 and TRBJ2-3; no clear D. Trimming removed 2 bases at V and 6 bases at J, with 19 bases between. The CDR3 totals 16 residues. Germline CDR1 reads SGDLS; CDR2 reads YYNGEE. The CDR3 spells CASSVLGTAPRDTQYF. The CDR3 nucleotides read TGTGCCAGCAGCGTCCTAGGCACAGCCCCACGGGATACGCAGTATTTT.

The chain recombines TRBV29-1 with TRBJ2-1; D unresolved. Germline V gene lookup returns CDR1 SQVTM and CDR2 ANQGSEA. CDR3 length: 11 amino acids. V gave up 5 bases and J gave up 13 bases, with 15 bases separating them. The CDR3 spells CSVRDLETQFF. For the CDR3, the DNA is TGCAGCGTTAGGGATTTGGAGACCCAGTTCTTC.

The V and J genes are TRBV13 and TRBJ1-6; a weak D match, TRBD1 (5 bases). Germline CDR1 is PRHDT and CDR2 is FYEKMQ (reference sequence). Trimming cost V 3 bases and J 6 bases, with 21 bases left between them. This CDR3 spans 18 amino acids. CDR3 nucleotide sequence: TGTGCCAGCAGCTTTGGGGGATGGGGCCAGTTTACTAATTCACCCCTCCACTTT. Amino acids: CASSFGGWGQFTNSPLHF.

The chain combines TRBV12-3 or TRBV12-4 with TRBJ1-2, with 9 nucleotides matching TRBD1. The CDR3 runs to 13 residues. Trimming at V came to 7 bases and at J to 10 bases, leaving 10 bases not matched to a gene. The CDR3 sequence: CASILTGGTAYTF. The CDR3 DNA is TGTGCCAGCATCCTGACAGGGGGTACTGCCTACACCTTC.

This chain joins TRBV27 and TRBJ1-5; D unclear. CDR1 is MNHEY and CDR2 is SMNVEV in the germline V gene (reference sequence). The germline V and J ends were trimmed by 5 bases and 5 bases, with 10 bases remaining between them. The CDR3 runs to 13 residues. CDR3 DNA: TGTGCCAGCAGTCGAGGCGGAGATCAGCCCCAGCATTTT. Protein: CASSRGGDQPQHF.

The J gene is TRBJ1-3, the V gene TRBV12-3 or TRBV12-4, with 11 bases matching TRBD1. The CDR3 is 16 amino acids. The trim removed 3 bases at V and 1 base at J, leaving 2 bases unmatched. The CDR3 protein is CASSLGQGVSGNTIYF. In nucleotides, the CDR3 is TGTGCCAGCAGTTTGGGACAGGGGGTATCTGGAAACACCATATATTTT.

About this clonotype itself: A much larger clone lies a single base off, so this may be a read error. The CDR3 here is CASTLAGIYEQYF. CDR3 bases: TGTGCCAGCACCTTAGCGGGAATCTACGAGCAGTACTTC. The rearrangement uses TRBV28 and TRBJ2-7; 8 bases fit TRBD2. This CDR3 comprises 13 residues. Trimming cost V 7 bases and J 3 bases; bases outside gene matches: 5. Germline V lookup: CDR1 MDHEN, CDR2 SYDVKM. Full variable domain (outside the CDR3, taken from reference TRBV28 and TRBJ2-7): DVKVTQSSRYLVKRTGEKVFLECVQDMDHENMFWYRQDPGLGLRLIYFSYDVKMKEKGDIPEGYSVSREKKERFSLILESASTNQTSMYLCASTLAGIYEQYFGPGTRLTVT.

The chain employs TRBV2 and TRBJ1-6; D uncertain. From germline, CDR1 is SNHLY and CDR2 FYNNEI. The CDR3 sequence is 13 residues long. The V gene lost 2 bases and the J gene lost 16 bases, with 15 bases spanning the gap. This CDR3 is CASSEYWPIELHF. The CDR3 DNA reads as TGTGCCAGCAGTGAATATTGGCCGATTGAACTCCACTTT.

Only a few counts were recorded for this clonotype. The chain couples TRBV6-5 to TRBJ1-4, with unresolved D. Trimming shortened V by 4 bases and J by 0 bases, and 6 bases separated the two germline ends. Germline loops: CDR1 MNHEY, CDR2 SVGAGI. CDR3 size: 14 residues. DNA for the CDR3: TGTGCCAGCAGTTCCACGGCAACTAATGAAAAACTGTTTTTT. Translation gives CASSSTATNEKLFF.

The chain couples TRBV5-4 to TRBJ2-1; D might be TRBD1 or TRBD2, each matching 5 bases. The CDR3 is made up of 14 amino acids. Trimming pared 5 bases from V and 5 bases from J, leaving 14 bases between. Germline CDR1 reads SGHNT; CDR2 reads YYREEE (reference sequence). CDR3 loop: CASSSRGGNNEQFF. The CDR3, as DNA: TGTGCCAGCAGTTCGAGGGGCGGAAACAATGAGCAGTTCTTC.

A few counts support this clonotype. The V call is TRBV5-1, the J call TRBJ2-4, with 10 bases lining up with TRBD1. The ends lost 4 bases at V and 13 bases at J; junction bases unmatched: 11. This CDR3 region has 14 residues. Germline V gives CDR1 SGHRS, CDR2 YFSETQ. CDR3 sequence reads: CASSHRDRGGEQYF. CDR3 bases: TGCGCCAGCAGCCACCGGGACAGGGGAGGAGAGCAGTACTTC.

The sample holds one count of this clonotype. The chain couples TRBV5-1 to TRBJ2-3, with D hard to call. V lost 5 bases, J lost 5 bases, and 12 bases lay in between. There are 13 residues in the CDR3. The germline V gene encodes CDR1 SGHRS and CDR2 YFSETQ. The CDR3 DNA sequence: TGCGCCAGCAGTGGGGAACTGGGAGATACGCAGTATTTT. Translating gives CASSGELGDTQYF.

This clonotype showed up just a few times. The V call is TRBV6-2 or TRBV6-3, the J call TRBJ2-6; 7 nucleotides agree with TRBD2. V shed 5 bases, J shed 2 bases, and the junction held 3 bases outside the gene matches. Germline CDR1 MNHEY, CDR2 SVGEGT. The CDR3 covers 15 residues. The CDR3 is CASSTGRAGANVLTF. In nucleotides, the CDR3 is TGTGCCAGCAGTACTGGGAGGGCTGGGGCCAACGTCCTGACTTTC.

The chain combines TRBV21-1 with TRBJ1-2; the table's D call, TRBD1, has no DNA check behind it. TRBV21-1 is a listed pseudogene. This CDR3 comprises 16 residues. This CDR3 is CASSKGTGSGVYGYTF. The CDR3 DNA reads TGTGCCAGCAGCAAAGGGACAGGGAGTGGGGTATATGGCTACACCTTC.

The chain is built from TRBV5-5 and TRBJ2-3; D not certain. Trimming stripped 0 bases from V and 6 bases from J, with 8 bases between. The germline V gene encodes CDR1 SGHKS and CDR2 YYEKEE (reference sequence). The CDR3 runs 13 residues. CDR3: CASSLVGFDTQYF. In DNA form, the CDR3 reads TGTGCCAGCAGCTTGGTGGGTTTTGATACGCAGTATTTT.

The CDR3, as DNA: TGTGCCAGCAGCTTAGGACTAGCGGGGGCGAACACCGGGGAGCTGTTTTTT. Translating gives CASSLGLAGANTGELFF. The V call is TRBV7-9, the J call TRBJ2-2; 12 bases map to TRBD2. Per the germline V gene, CDR1 is SEHNR and CDR2 is FQNEAQ (reference sequence). Germline trimming cut 1 base from V and 0 bases from J; bases unmatched to any gene: 0. This CDR3 spans 17 amino acids.

This CDR3 is CAISDPGGYYGYTF. CDR3 DNA: TGTGCCATCAGTGACCCAGGGGGCTACTATGGCTACACCTTC. This chain uses TRBV10-3 with TRBJ1-2; 8 bases map to TRBD1. Germline loops: CDR1 ENHRY, CDR2 SYGVKD. The CDR3 loop spans 14 amino acids. V shed 3 bases, J shed 3 bases, and the junction held 3 bases outside the gene matches.

This clonotype was observed a handful of times. Here the CDR3 reads CASMLGQMGSYEQYF. CDR3 DNA: TGTGCCAGCATGCTTGGACAGATGGGATCCTACGAGCAGTACTTC. The V and J genes are TRBV7-2 and TRBJ2-7, with TRBD1 as a possible D gene (6 bases). Germline V gives CDR1 SGHTA, CDR2 FQGNSA. Trimming pared 7 bases from V and 1 base from J, leaving 17 bases between. This CDR3 is built from 15 residues.

This clonotype was counted between two and nine times. The chain combines TRBV29-1 with TRBJ2-3; no definite D call. V was clipped by 3 bases and J by 1 base, with 8 bases between them. CDR3 length: 13 residues. Germline CDR1 reads SQVTM; CDR2 reads ANQGSEA. The chain's CDR3 is CSVEAEGTDTQYF. The CDR3 DNA sequence: TGCAGCGTTGAGGCCGAGGGCACAGATACGCAGTATTTT.

The count of this clonotype is one. The rearrangement joins TRBV2 to TRBJ2-5; TRBD1 or TRBD2 may be the D gene (6 bases each). Trimming stripped 4 bases from V and 3 bases from J, with 15 bases between. Per germline, CDR1 SNHLY and CDR2 FYNNEI. The CDR3 is 15 amino acids. The CDR3 coding sequence is TGTGCCAGCAGTGGAATAACGGGGGCCAAAGAGACCCAGTACTTC. It yields the protein CASSGITGAKETQYF. Looking up the rest from reference TRBV2 and TRBJ2-5 gives the full variable domain: EPEVTQTPSHQVTQMGQEVILRCVPISNHLYFYWYRQILGQKVEFLVSFYNNEISEKSEIFDDQFSVERPDGSNFTLKIRSTKLEDSAMYFCASSGITGAKETQYFGPGTRLLVL.

This clonotype was observed a few times. The CDR3 is CASSLATGGGHQPQHF. The DNA for the CDR3 is TGTGCCAGCAGTTTGGCCACAGGGGGTGGGCATCAGCCCCAGCATTTT. The gene calls are TRBV12-3 or TRBV12-4 and TRBJ1-5; 8 positions agree with TRBD1. Trimming took 3 bases from V and 5 from J; bases not matched to a gene: 9. This CDR3 is built from 16 residues.

The CDR3 DNA reads TGTGCCAGCAGCTCCCAACAGGGGGGAAACTATGGCTACACCTTC. It yields the protein CASSSQQGGNYGYTF. The chain joins TRBV5-5 to TRBJ1-2; 8 nucleotides line up with TRBD1. The CDR3 runs to 15 residues. The trim removed 3 bases at V and 2 bases at J, leaving 6 bases unmatched. Germline-derived CDR1 and CDR2 are SGHKS and YYEKEE (reference sequence).

This chain links TRBV18 with TRBJ2-1; a weak D match, TRBD2 (6 bases). Deletions cut 4 bases from V and 4 bases from J, with 14 bases between. This CDR3 contains 15 residues. CDR1 is KGHSH and CDR2 is LQKENI in the germline V gene. The CDR3 reads CASSQRDLSYNEQFF. The CDR3 coding sequence is TGTGCCAGCTCACAAAGGGACTTATCTTACAATGAGCAGTTCTTC.

On this clonotype: Relative to the germline gene, one junction end is altered; a read error may explain this. The rearrangement joins TRBV20-1 to TRBJ2-1; D possibly uses TRBD1 or TRBD2 (6 bases each). The germline CDR1 and CDR2 sequences are DFQATT and SNEGSKA (reference sequence). The CDR3 runs 15 residues. The CDR3 DNA sequence: TGCAGTGCTGGAGAGGGAACTAGCCCCGAGGGGGGGCAGTTCTTC. As protein: CSAGEGTSPEGGQFF.